These 17 T cell receptor beta chains share one sample of origin, sequenced in a study of blood T cell repertoires in COVID-19. The protocol was immunoSEQ multiplex PCR, while the TCRdb copy is restricted to in-frame clones and leaves out a portion. This sample has 25,000 to 30,000 clones, with around 87% found just once. The material sequenced was peripheral blood. The receptors here all came from a human donor in a cohort sampled during active COVID-19. The donor label of this sample is uncertain.

The rearrangement links TRBV2 to TRBJ1-6; D perhaps matches TRBD1 (6 bases). With 6 bases removed from V and 9 bases from J, the gap between germline ends came to 15 bases. Germline CDR1 SNHLY, CDR2 FYNNEI. The CDR3 is made up of 14 amino acids. CDR3 residues: CASRRTENRSPLHF. As DNA, the CDR3 is TGTGCCAGCAGACGGACAGAAAATCGTTCACCCCTCCACTTT.

This clone has only a few counts. This chain connects TRBV29-1 to TRBJ1-1, with D maybe TRBD1 (6 bases). CDR1 is SQVTM and CDR2 is ANQGSEA in the germline V gene. The germline V and J ends were trimmed by 7 bases and 5 bases, with 20 bases remaining between them. CDR3 size: 14 residues. Here the CDR3 reads CSADAHGGRTEAFF. The DNA for the CDR3 is TGCAGCGCGGACGCCCACGGGGGGCGGACTGAAGCTTTCTTT.

The rearrangement links TRBV29-1 to TRBJ1-1, with D hard to call. Germline CDR1 is SQVTM and CDR2 is ANQGSEA. Trimming removed 1 base at V and 1 base at J, with 10 bases between. The CDR3 length is 14 residues. Here the CDR3 reads CSVEGRVANTEAFF. The CDR3 region has the DNA TGCAGCGTTGAAGGGCGGGTAGCGAACACTGAAGCTTTCTTT.

The chain uses TRBV7-2 and TRBJ2-3; D perhaps matches TRBD1 (6 bases). This CDR3 is 13 amino acids long. From germline, CDR1 is SGHTA and CDR2 FQGNSA. The ends were cut back, 3 bases at V and 4 bases at J, with 8 bases in the middle. The CDR3 DNA sequence: TGTGCCAGCAGCTTTCCAGGGGCAGATACGCAGTATTTT. Translated, it gives CASSFPGADTQYF.

The V gene is TRBV3-1 (or the pseudogene TRBV3-2), the J gene TRBJ1-6; D is undetermined. This CDR3 comprises 16 residues. Per germline, CDR1 LGHDT and CDR2 YNNKEL (reference sequence). Trimming took 2 bases from V and 4 from J, leaving 12 bases between them. The CDR3: CASSQTRHVYNSPLHF. CDR3 in DNA: TGTGCCAGCAGCCAAACCAGACACGTGTATAATTCACCCCTCCACTTT.

This clone occurred a few times. The CDR3 reads CASSLSGGGRGIYGYTF. CDR3 in DNA: TGTGCCAGCAGTTTATCGGGTGGGGGCAGGGGCATCTATGGCTACACCTTC. J is TRBJ1-2 and V is TRBV27; a possible D gene is TRBD1 (6 bases). Germline CDR1 and CDR2: MNHEY and SMNVEV (reference sequence). V shed 0 bases and J shed 4 bases, with 18 bases lying between them. The CDR3 extends over 17 amino acids.

The J gene is TRBJ1-2, the V gene TRBV5-4; TRBD1 agrees at 9 bases. The J segment lost 4 bases and the V segment lost 1 base, leaving 8 bases of the junction unmatched. CDR1 SGHNT and CDR2 YYREEE come from the germline V gene (reference sequence). The CDR3 runs to 16 residues. The DNA of the CDR3 is TGTGCCAGCAGCTTGTTCGGACAGGGGCGCGTCTATGGCTACACCTTC. Protein sequence: CASSLFGQGRVYGYTF.

The chain links TRBV6-2 or TRBV6-3 to TRBJ2-7; D possibly corresponds to TRBD1 (6 bases). In germline, CDR1 is MNHEY, CDR2 SVGEGT. The ends were cut back, 4 bases at V and 1 base at J, with 14 bases in the middle. This CDR3 has 15 residues. For the CDR3, the DNA is TGTGCCAGCAGTTCGCGGACGAGGGGGTCCTACGAGCAGTACTTC. Translation: CASSSRTRGSYEQYF.

This clone occurred a few times. The chain employs TRBV15 and TRBJ2-7; 8 nucleotides align to TRBD1. J gave up 9 bases and V 9 bases, and 16 bases lay outside the gene matches. This CDR3 spans 14 amino acids. CDR1 LNHNV and CDR2 YYDKDF come from the germline V gene (reference sequence). CDR3 in DNA: TGTGCCACAAGGAAGGACAGGGCAACCCCAGGGCAGTACTTC. It yields the protein CATRKDRATPGQYF.

The J gene is TRBJ2-7, the V gene TRBV9; no definite D call. Trimming stripped 4 bases from V and 4 bases from J, with 15 bases between. Germline V gene lookup returns CDR1 SGDLS and CDR2 YYNGEE. There are 14 residues in the CDR3. This CDR3 is CASSPGGNSYEQYF. The CDR3 DNA follows: TGTGCCAGCAGCCCTGGCGGCAATTCTTACGAGCAGTACTTC.

The gene calls are TRBV27 and TRBJ1-6, with TRBD1 matching 7 bases. The germline CDR1 and CDR2 sequences are MNHEY and SMNVEV (reference sequence). The CDR3 has 15 residues. V lost 4 bases and J lost 7; bases outside the gene matches: 7. CDR3 region: CASSSSGGGNSPLHF. CDR3 in DNA: TGTGCCAGCAGTTCTTCAGGGGGTGGCAATTCACCCCTCCACTTT.

The V call is TRBV18, the J call TRBJ1-6, with 8 nucleotides matching TRBD1. The J segment lost 9 bases and the V segment lost 3 bases, leaving 7 bases of the junction unmatched. Germline loops: CDR1 KGHSH, CDR2 LQKENI. The CDR3 is made up of 15 amino acids. The CDR3, as DNA: TGTGCCAGCTCACCCCGAGGACAGGGAATTTCACCCCTCCACTTT. Amino acid sequence: CASSPRGQGISPLHF.

In this sample, this clone turned up a few times. V gene TRBV19 combines with J gene TRBJ1-5; TRBD1 agrees at 10 bases. The germline V gene has CDR1 LNHDA and CDR2 SQIVND (reference sequence). This CDR3 region has 16 residues. The J segment lost 2 bases and the V segment lost 3 bases, leaving 4 bases of the junction unmatched. CDR3 sequence: CASSIPTGGRNQPQHF. The CDR3 bases are TGTGCCAGTAGTATCCCGACAGGGGGCCGCAATCAGCCCCAGCATTTT.

V usage is TRBV12-3 or TRBV12-4 and J usage is TRBJ1-1; D gene uncertain. Between the trimmed V and J ends, which lost 2 bases and 5 bases, there was a span of 9 bases. The CDR3 contains 13 residues. The CDR3 DNA follows: TGTGCCAGCAGTTTAAATGAGAGGACTGAAGCTTTCTTT. This translates into CASSLNERTEAFF.

The V and J genes are TRBV7-9 and TRBJ1-1; maybe TRBD1 (5 bases). The CDR3 has 14 residues. Trimming pared 2 bases from V and 4 bases from J, leaving 11 bases between. Germline CDR1 is SEHNR and CDR2 is FQNEAQ (reference sequence). CDR3 nucleotide sequence: TGTGCCAGCAGCTTACTTCCGGGGGGCACTGAAGCTTTCTTT. It is translated as CASSLLPGGTEAFF. Full variable domain (outside the CDR3, taken from reference TRBV7-9 and TRBJ1-1): DTGVSQNPRHKITKRGQNVTFRCDPISEHNRLYWYRQTLGQGPEFLTYFQNEAQLEKSRLLSDRFSAERPKGSFSTLEIQRTEQGDSAMYLCASSLLPGGTEAFFGQGTRLTVV.

This clone was seen once. J is TRBJ2-5 and V is TRBV18; 8 positions agree with TRBD1. CDR1 is KGHSH and CDR2 is LQKENI in the germline V gene. The V segment lost 5 bases and the J segment 4 bases; nucleotides outside the gene matches: 6. The CDR3 has 14 amino acids. Here the CDR3 reads CASSADRVRETQYF. In DNA form, the CDR3 reads TGTGCCAGCTCAGCGGACAGGGTGAGAGAGACCCAGTACTTC.

The V gene is TRBV5-1, the J gene TRBJ2-5; possibly TRBD1 for D (6 bases). The V end lost 4 bases, the J end lost 1 base, and 11 bases lay between the germline ends. Germline V CDR1 and CDR2: SGHRS, YFSETQ. This CDR3 has 14 residues. The CDR3 sequence: CASSHGQPQETQYF. The CDR3 DNA follows: TGCGCCAGCAGCCACGGACAGCCCCAAGAGACCCAGTACTTC.